This T cell receptor beta chain was sequenced during a study of blood T cell repertoires in COVID-19. The CDR3 loop spans 13 amino acids. V gave up 5 bases and J gave up 6 bases, with 10 bases separating them. Germline V gene sequence: CDR1 SNHLY, CDR2 FYNNEI. TCRdb keeps only in-frame clones here, not all; method: immunoSEQ multiplex PCR. Among 400,000 to 550,000 clones, about 85% were seen once, and the ten largest hold under 2%. Across under 25 US areas, participants ranged in age from roughly 18 to 95 years. Researchers sorted participants into cohorts using their self-reported clinical history. V and J are TRBV2 and TRBJ2-2, with a possible D match to TRBD1 (5 bases). Specimen: PBMCs or T cells enriched from blood (not recorded which). This clonotype was obtained from a woman under 30 with acute COVID-19. CDR3 residues: CASSQRGSGELFF. In DNA form, the CDR3 reads TGTGCCAGCAGTCAAAGGGGATCCGGGGAGCTGTTTTTT.